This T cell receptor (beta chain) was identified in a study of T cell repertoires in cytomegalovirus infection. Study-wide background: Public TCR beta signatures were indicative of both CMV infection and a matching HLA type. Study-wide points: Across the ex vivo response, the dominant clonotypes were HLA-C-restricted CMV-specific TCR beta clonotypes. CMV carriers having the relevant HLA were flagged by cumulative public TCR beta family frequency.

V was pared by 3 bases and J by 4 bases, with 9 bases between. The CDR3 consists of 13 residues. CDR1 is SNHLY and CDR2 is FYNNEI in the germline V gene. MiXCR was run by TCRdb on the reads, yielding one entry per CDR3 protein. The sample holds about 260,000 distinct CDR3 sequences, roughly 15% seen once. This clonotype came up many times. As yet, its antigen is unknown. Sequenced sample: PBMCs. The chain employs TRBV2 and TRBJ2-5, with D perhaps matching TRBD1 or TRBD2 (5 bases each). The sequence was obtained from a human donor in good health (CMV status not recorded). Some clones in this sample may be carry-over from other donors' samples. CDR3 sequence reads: CASSEGRIETQYF. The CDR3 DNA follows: TGTGCCAGCAGTGAGGGACGGATAGAGACCCAGTACTTC. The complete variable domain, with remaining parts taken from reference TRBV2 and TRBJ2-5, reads EPEVTQTPSHQVTQMGQEVILRCVPISNHLYFYWYRQILGQKVEFLVSFYNNEISEKSEIFDDQFSVERPDGSNFTLKIRSTKLEDSAMYFCASSEGRIETQYFGPGTRLLVL.